This is a list of T cell receptor beta chains from one sample in a study of human T cells and chemical hapten exposure. TCRdb called the RACE reads again in MiXCR, with one record for every CDR3 protein. This table has 210,000 or so distinct CDR3 sequences, about 25% appearing once. The sequencing here drew on whole blood, taken in connection with sensitization to the hapten diphenylcyclopropenone (DPC). The receptors stem from a woman aged 40 to 50 with alopecia areata. Some clones in this sample may be carry-over from other donors' samples. The conserved cysteine and the conserved F or W are not part of the CDR3 here. The D gene is left open where the match is weak.

D gene: TRBD1; J gene: TRBJ1-2; V gene: TRBV2; CDR3 protein: ATRQGWYYGYT
D gene: NA; J gene: TRBJ2-7; V gene: TRBV9; CDR3 protein: ASSGGQGGYEQY
D gene: TRBD2; J gene: TRBJ2-1; V gene: TRBV5-5; CDR3 protein: ASSLGASGSDEQF
D gene: TRBD1; J gene: TRBJ1-5; V gene: TRBV27; CDR3 protein: ASRQGFQPQH
D gene: TRBD1; J gene: TRBJ1-2; V gene: TRBV4-1; CDR3 protein: ASSQAGQGSHGYN
D gene: NA; J gene: TRBJ2-7; V gene: TRBV4-2; CDR3 protein: ASSQDLNQGSYEQY
D gene: TRBD2; J gene: TRBJ2-5; V gene: TRBV20-1; CDR3 protein: SARVLAGETQY
D gene: TRBD2; J gene: TRBJ2-2; V gene: TRBV6-2/TRBV6-3; CDR3 protein: ASSYTTSGPNTGELF
D gene: NA; J gene: TRBJ1-5; V gene: TRBV20-1; CDR3 protein: SARGSRETQPQH
D gene: NA; J gene: TRBJ2-6; V gene: TRBV9; CDR3 protein: ASARLGSGANVLT
D gene: NA; J gene: TRBJ2-7; V gene: TRBV4-1; CDR3 protein: ASSQDQAGGSYEQY
D gene: NA; J gene: TRBJ1-4; V gene: TRBV5-1; CDR3 protein: ASSLATGRYEKLF
D gene: NA; J gene: TRBJ1-6; V gene: TRBV27; CDR3 protein: ASSFRIRGNSPLH
D gene: TRBD1; J gene: TRBJ2-1; V gene: TRBV29-1; CDR3 protein: SVQGQGMNEQF
D gene: NA; J gene: TRBJ1-2; V gene: TRBV20-1; CDR3 protein: SASPGTYSTYGYT
D gene: NA; J gene: TRBJ1-1; V gene: TRBV29-1; CDR3 protein: SVEALNTEAF
D gene: NA; J gene: TRBJ2-5; V gene: TRBV10-3; CDR3 protein: AISDGWQETQY
D gene: NA; J gene: TRBJ2-1; V gene: TRBV20-1; CDR3 protein: SARMGGELYNEQF
D gene: TRBD1; J gene: TRBJ2-5; V gene: TRBV12-3/TRBV12-4; CDR3 protein: ASSPDRTGAETQY
D gene: TRBD1; J gene: TRBJ2-2; V gene: TRBV29-1; CDR3 protein: SARDREAGELF
D gene: TRBD2; J gene: TRBJ2-7; V gene: TRBV3-1; CDR3 protein: ASSRGASGTITYEQY
D gene: NA; J gene: TRBJ2-5; V gene: TRBV12-3/TRBV12-4; CDR3 protein: ASTTPREEGGLETQY
D gene: NA; J gene: TRBJ1-1; V gene: TRBV5-1; CDR3 protein: ASSLEGSLVTEAF
D gene: NA; J gene: TRBJ2-7; V gene: TRBV5-5; CDR3 protein: ASSLEADYEQY
D gene: NA; J gene: TRBJ2-1; V gene: TRBV12-3/TRBV12-4; CDR3 protein: ASSLRGRWGARGNEQF
D gene: TRBD1; J gene: TRBJ2-5; V gene: TRBV28; CDR3 protein: ASSLSGQGSETQY
D gene: TRBD2; J gene: TRBJ2-5; V gene: TRBV5-4; CDR3 protein: ASSLGGTSGFQETQY
D gene: TRBD1; J gene: TRBJ2-7; V gene: TRBV7-2; CDR3 protein: ASSPWDSLYEQY
D gene: TRBD1; J gene: TRBJ1-4; V gene: TRBV29-1; CDR3 protein: SVRDSVGEKLF
D gene: TRBD2; J gene: TRBJ2-6; V gene: TRBV12-5; CDR3 protein: ASGFEVAGGANVLT
D gene: NA; J gene: TRBJ2-7; V gene: TRBV7-9; CDR3 protein: ASSPRVPGGEQY